These 5 T cell receptor beta chains were all obtained from the same sample, sequenced in a study of blood T cell repertoires in COVID-19. Profiling relied on immunoSEQ multiplex PCR, and the TCRdb table lists in-frame clones only, not all of them. The sample holds 310,000 or so clones; roughly 90% are singletons and the top ten take more than 3%. The sequencing sample was made of peripheral blood. These receptors were collected from a woman between 45 and 60 years old with active or convalescent COVID-19.

The chain combines TRBV10-3 with TRBJ1-1, with D possibly TRBD1 on 6 matching bases. There are 14 residues in the CDR3. Germline V CDR1 and CDR2: ENHRY, SYGVKD. Trimming shortened V by 5 bases and J by 2 bases, and 12 bases separated the two germline ends. Here the CDR3 DNA reads TGTGCCATCAGTCCACGGACAGACAACACTGAAGCTTTCTTT. It encodes CAISPRTDNTEAFF.

This sequence joins TRBV28 and TRBJ1-6; 9 bases line up with TRBD1. Germline lookup yields CDR1 MDHEN and CDR2 SYDVKM. The CDR3 spans 16 residues. After removal of 4 bases from V and 9 bases from J, the junction contained 10 bases not matched to a gene. The CDR3 DNA reads as TGTGCCAGCAGTTCCCTTCGCGGGACAGGGTTTTCACCCCTCCACTTT. Protein sequence: CASSSLRGTGFSPLHF.

The gene calls are TRBV16 and TRBJ2-7; D might be TRBD1 (5 bases). V was pared by 1 base and J by 4 bases, with 17 bases between. The CDR3 is 16 residues long. Germline assignment: CDR1 KGHSY and CDR2 FQNENV. The CDR3 loop reads CASSQWSRVSMYEQYF. For the CDR3, the DNA is TGTGCCAGCAGCCAATGGTCCAGGGTGAGTATGTACGAGCAGTACTTC.

As to this clone: This CDR3 is also generated by other DNA sequences in the sample. This sequence joins TRBV5-1 and TRBJ2-5; 8 bases are shared with TRBD1. Per germline, CDR1 SGHRS and CDR2 YFSETQ. Trimming cost V 2 bases and J 4 bases; bases outside gene matches: 4. The CDR3 has 14 amino acids. The CDR3 nucleotides are TGCGCCAGCAGCTTAGGACAGGGTGGAGAGACCCAGTACTTC. It yields the protein CASSLGQGGETQYF. Looking up the rest from reference TRBV5-1 and TRBJ2-5 gives the full variable domain: KAGVTQTPRYLIKTRGQQVTLSCSPISGHRSVSWYQQTPGQGLQFLFEYFSETQRNKGNFPGRFSGRQFSNSRSEMNVSTLELGDSALYLCASSLGQGGETQYFGPGTRLLVL.

CDR3 sequence (DNA): TGTGCCAGCAGCAAGACAGGGGTTGGCTACACCTTC. Protein product: CASSKTGVGYTF. The genes are TRBV11-3 and TRBJ1-2, with 8 bases identical to TRBD1. This CDR3 region has 12 residues. J was trimmed by 7 bases and V by 5 bases; bases with no gene match: 3. The germline CDR1 and CDR2 sequences are SGHNT and YENEEA.